This T cell receptor beta chain derives from a study of T cells in Graves' hyperthyroidism and ophthalmopathy. Germline values: CDR1 LGHNA, CDR2 YSLEER. The CDR3 length is 16 residues. V was clipped by 4 bases and J by 0 bases; unmatched bases: 6. This clonotype was observed at least ten times. As yet, its antigen is unknown. The diagnoses drew upon clinical symptoms, serum thyroxine and TRAb, thyroid ultrasound and orbital computed tomography. Study-level findings and limits: Most expanded thyroid clonotypes above 0.001 also appeared in blood. Researchers report that a 13 V-J model separated ophthalmopathy from stable hyperthyroidism.

The TCR beta CDR3 regions underwent amplification using RNA transcripts as the source. RT-PCR in the first round (using the HTBI primer set) targeted the TCR CDR3. TCRdb analysed the multiplex PCR reads with MiXCR anew, one entry per CDR3 protein. The sample has hundreds of thousands of distinct CDR3 sequences; 16% are singletons. The chain couples TRBV4-3 to TRBJ2-7; TRBD2 agrees at 10 bases. Sequences were obtained from blood. The receptor was isolated from a woman between 18 and 29 years old with Graves' hyperthyroidism. CDR3 region: CASSLGLADSSYEQYF. The CDR3 DNA follows: TGCGCCAGCAGCCTTGGACTAGCGGATAGCTCCTACGAGCAGTACTTC.